Below are 28 T cell receptor beta chains sequenced from a single sample in a study of beta chain features in type 1 diabetes. Reverse transcription of all isolated RNA meant that expressed TCRB transcripts were sequenced. Profiled with immunoSEQ multiplex PCR; TCRdb holds only in-frame clones, not every one. Seen here are about 620,000 clones, 15% observed once, and the top ten hold about 0.097%. Input material: naive CD4+ T cells from blood. Receptor source: a man younger than 35 in good health.

This rearrangement joins TRBV28 to TRBJ1-5; perhaps TRBD1 as D (6 bases). The V end lost 6 bases, the J end lost 1 base, and 22 bases lay between the germline ends. Germline loops: CDR1 MDHEN, CDR2 SYDVKM. The CDR3 sequence is 18 residues long. This CDR3 is CASRRIPWDTTSNQPQHF. CDR3 DNA: TGTGCCAGCAGGCGCATACCCTGGGACACCACAAGCAATCAGCCCCAGCATTTT. The full variable domain, its missing parts supplied by reference TRBV28 and TRBJ1-5, is DVKVTQSSRYLVKRTGEKVFLECVQDMDHENMFWYRQDPGLGLRLIYFSYDVKMKEKGDIPEGYSVSREKKERFSLILESASTNQTSMYLCASRRIPWDTTSNQPQHFGDGTRLSIL.

The chain links TRBV19 to TRBJ2-2; TRBD1 matches at 8 bases. The CDR3 extends over 15 amino acids. Germline V CDR1 and CDR2: LNHDA, SQIVND (reference sequence). The V and J ends lost 9 bases and 3 bases, in that order; junction bases with no gene match: 9. The CDR3 DNA sequence: TGTGCCAGCGCCGGGACAGGAGCTTACACCGGGGAGCTGTTTTTT. The encoded protein is CASAGTGAYTGELFF.

This clone has only a few counts. The V call is TRBV4-3, the J call TRBJ2-5; D gene ambiguous. V was trimmed by 8 bases and J by 1 base, leaving 11 bases between them. Looked up from germline, CDR1 is LGHNA and CDR2 is YSLEER. The CDR3 spans 13 residues. The CDR3: CASALKIQETQYF. CDR3 in DNA: TGCGCCAGCGCCCTTAAAATCCAAGAGACCCAGTACTTC.

This clone turned up a few times. The chain combines TRBV5-1 with TRBJ2-2, with D perhaps given as TRBD1 or TRBD2 (5 bases each). V lost 6 bases, J lost 1 base, and 16 bases lay in between. CDR1 is SGHRS, CDR2 YFSETQ, per germline. CDR3 size: 16 residues. CDR3 in DNA: TGCGCCAGCACCCGTCTTGGGGCGGGGAACACCGGGGAGCTGTTTTTT. This codes for CASTRLGAGNTGELFF.

CDR3 sequence reads: CSVDPLRRGNTEAFF. As DNA, the CDR3 is TGCAGCGTTGACCCCCTGCGCAGGGGCAACACTGAAGCTTTCTTT. The rearrangement joins TRBV29-1 to TRBJ1-1, with D perhaps TRBD1 (6 bases). Trimming took off 3 bases at V and 2 bases at J, with 16 bases between the two ends. This CDR3 has 15 residues. In germline, CDR1 is SQVTM, CDR2 ANQGSEA.

This clone occurred a few times. The chain uses TRBV7-2 and TRBJ1-1; D gene unclear. V was cut by 5 bases and J by 1 base, with 14 bases left in between. This CDR3 has 15 residues. Germline loops: CDR1 SGHTA, CDR2 FQGNSA. The CDR3 DNA reads as TGTGCCAGCAGCAAAGGTGGCCGGCCGAACACTGAAGCTTTCTTT. Translated: CASSKGGRPNTEAFF. Based on the CDR3 plus reference TRBV7-2 and TRBJ1-1, the full variable domain is GAGVSQSPSNKVTEKGKDVELRCDPISGHTALYWYRQSLGQGLEFLIYFQGNSAPDKSGLPSDRFSAERTGGSVSTLTIQRTQQEDSAVYLCASSKGGRPNTEAFFGQGTRLTVV.

The V gene is TRBV18, the J gene TRBJ1-5; D gene unclear. This CDR3 has 13 amino acids. V gave up 4 bases and J gave up 5 bases, with 9 bases separating them. In germline, CDR1 is KGHSH, CDR2 LQKENI. The CDR3 reads CASSRLIDQPQHF. The DNA for the CDR3 is TGTGCCAGCTCACGCCTCATAGATCAGCCCCAGCATTTT.

V usage is TRBV9 and J usage is TRBJ2-7; D may be TRBD1 (5 bases). CDR3 size: 15 residues. Trimming removed 0 bases from V and 6 bases from J, with 16 bases in between. The germline gives CDR1 SGDLS, CDR2 YYNGEE. The CDR3 bases are TGTGCCAGCAGCGTAGGGGGCCAGGGAAGGCTCGAGCAGTACTTC. It yields the protein CASSVGGQGRLEQYF.

This clone was seen only a few times. The chain is built from TRBV6-6 and TRBJ2-7, with 11 positions matching TRBD1. The V gene end was trimmed by 7 bases and the J gene end by 7 bases; junction bases not matched to a gene: 15. From germline, CDR1 is MNHNY and CDR2 SVGAGI (reference sequence). The CDR3 runs 16 residues. The CDR3 loop is CASTSSPGDRGKEQYF. The DNA for the CDR3 is TGTGCCAGCACCTCATCTCCCGGGGACAGGGGGAAGGAGCAGTACTTC.

V and J are TRBV9 and TRBJ2-4, with 9 bases fitting TRBD2. CDR3 length equals 16 residues. From germline, CDR1 is SGDLS and CDR2 YYNGEE. V shed 0 bases, J shed 4 bases, and the junction held 5 bases outside the gene matches. The CDR3 DNA follows: TGTGCCAGCAGCGTAGCTCGACTAGCGGTAAAAAACATTCAGTACTTC. It codes for CASSVARLAVKNIQYF. The entire variable domain, with the rest obtained from reference TRBV9 and TRBJ2-4, is as follows: DSGVTQTPKHLITATGQRVTLRCSPRSGDLSVYWYQQSLDQGLQFLIQYYNGEERAKGNILERFSAQQFPDLHSELNLSSLELGDSALYFCASSVARLAVKNIQYFGAGTRLSVL.

The chain combines TRBV5-1 with TRBJ1-4; D remains ambiguous. Germline CDR1 and CDR2: SGHRS and YFSETQ. This CDR3 spans 13 amino acids. V lost 0 bases, J lost 5 bases, and 5 bases lay in between. This chain's CDR3 is CASSLGGNEKLFF. The CDR3 DNA sequence: TGCGCCAGCAGCTTGGGCGGGAATGAAAAACTGTTTTTT.

The chain is built from TRBV7-2 and TRBJ2-7, with TRBD2 matching 7 bases. The trim removed 4 bases at V and 0 bases at J, leaving 6 bases unmatched. The CDR3 extends over 15 amino acids. Germline-derived CDR1 and CDR2 are SGHTA and FQGNSA. The CDR3 reads CASSSSGGSSYEQYF. In nucleotides, the CDR3 is TGTGCCAGCAGCTCTAGCGGAGGGAGCTCCTACGAGCAGTACTTC. Full variable domain (missing parts from reference TRBV7-2 and TRBJ2-7): GAGVSQSPSNKVTEKGKDVELRCDPISGHTALYWYRQSLGQGLEFLIYFQGNSAPDKSGLPSDRFSAERTGGSVSTLTIQRTQQEDSAVYLCASSSSGGSSYEQYFGPGTRLTVT.

This clone was observed a few times. V usage is TRBV29-1 and J usage is TRBJ2-1; D perhaps matches TRBD1 (6 bases). Germline lookup yields CDR1 SQVTM and CDR2 ANQGSEA. V was clipped by 4 bases and J by 3 bases, with 10 bases between them. The CDR3 is made up of 13 amino acids. CDR3 loop: CSVVRQVYNEQFF. CDR3 sequence (DNA): TGCAGCGTTGTCAGACAGGTCTACAATGAGCAGTTCTTC.

This clone came up a few times. The chain joins TRBV29-1 to TRBJ2-4; D is undetermined. This CDR3 is built from 13 residues. Trimming pared 4 bases from V and 0 bases from J, leaving 7 bases between. The V gene's germline CDR1 is SQVTM and CDR2 ANQGSEA. The CDR3 DNA sequence: TGCAGCGTTGTTGGAAGAGCCAAAAACATTCAGTACTTC. Protein product: CSVVGRAKNIQYF.

The V gene is TRBV19, the J gene TRBJ1-2, with 8 bases identical to TRBD1. The germline gives CDR1 LNHDA, CDR2 SQIVND (reference sequence). The V gene end was trimmed by 3 bases and the J gene end by 4 bases; junction bases not matched to a gene: 10. The CDR3 totals 16 residues. CDR3 sequence: CASSISGTGPLYGYTF. The CDR3 DNA sequence: TGTGCCAGTAGTATCTCCGGGACAGGACCCCTCTATGGCTACACCTTC.

This sequence joins TRBV19 and TRBJ2-5; TRBD2 agrees at 7 bases. The CDR3 is 15 amino acids. The germline CDR1 and CDR2 sequences are LNHDA and SQIVND (reference sequence). V lost 3 bases and J lost 0; bases outside the gene matches: 4. CDR3 sequence: CASSIGAGYQETQYF. CDR3 sequence (DNA): TGTGCCAGTAGTATTGGAGCGGGGTACCAAGAGACCCAGTACTTC. The full variable domain, in which reference TRBV19 and TRBJ2-5 provide the parts outside the CDR3, is DGGITQSPKYLFRKEGQNVTLSCEQNLNHDAMYWYRQDPGQGLRLIYYSQIVNDFQKGDIAEGYSVSREKKESFPLTVTSAQKNPTAFYLCASSIGAGYQETQYFGPGTRLLVL.

This rearrangement joins TRBV28 to TRBJ1-2; possibly TRBD1 for D (6 bases). The germline V and J ends were trimmed by 3 bases and 6 bases, with 11 bases remaining between them. The V gene's germline CDR1 is MDHEN and CDR2 SYDVKM. This CDR3 is 13 amino acids long. The CDR3 DNA follows: TGTGCCAGCAGTTTGACAGGCGAGGATGGCTACACCTTC. This codes for CASSLTGEDGYTF.

V gene TRBV7-2 combines with J gene TRBJ2-7; unclear D gene. Trimming removed 1 base at V and 6 bases at J, with 10 bases between. This CDR3 region has 13 residues. In germline, CDR1 is SGHTA, CDR2 FQGNSA. In DNA, the CDR3 is TGTGCCAGCAGCTTAGTGTCTGTGGGCGAGCAGTACTTC. This gives the protein CASSLVSVGEQYF.

The table lists this clone with a few counts. The chain carries TRBV5-6 and TRBJ1-2, with a weak D call TRBD1 (5 bases). This CDR3 is 12 amino acids long. CDR1 SGHDT and CDR2 YYEEEE come from the germline V gene. V lost 7 bases to trimming and J lost 2 bases, with 9 bases between them. The CDR3 nucleotides read TGTGCCAGCGGTTGGGGGAACTATGGCTACACCTTC. Residues: CASGWGNYGYTF.

This clone occurred a few times. The chain couples TRBV6-1 to TRBJ1-2, with TRBD1 as a possible D gene (5 bases). This CDR3 contains 14 residues. The V gene's germline CDR1 is MNHNS and CDR2 SASEGT. V shed 11 bases and J shed 6 bases, with 22 bases lying between them. This CDR3 is CALTRAGERNGYTF. CDR3 in DNA: TGTGCCCTCACCCGGGCGGGGGAGAGGAATGGCTACACCTTC.

As to this clone: An end of the junction does not agree with germline; a read error may underlie this. The V gene is TRBV9, the J gene TRBJ1-5; D not resolved. Germline lookup yields CDR1 SGDLS and CDR2 YYNGEE. The CDR3 has 14 amino acids. The CDR3 is CVSSVDSGFQPQHF. CDR3 bases: TGTGTCAGCAGCGTAGATAGTGGGTTTCAGCCCCAGCATTTT.

This clone was seen only a few times. The rearrangement links TRBV23-1 to TRBJ1-2; D not certain. TRBV23-1 is identified as an open reading frame with a role that is uncertain. This CDR3 comprises 17 residues. V was trimmed by 6 bases and J by 2 bases, leaving 22 bases between them. The CDR3 loop is CASSLRVGESKNYGYTF. CDR3 DNA sequence: TGCGCCAGCAGCCTCAGAGTGGGAGAGTCTAAGAACTATGGCTACACCTTC.

Remarks on this clone: A junction boundary mismatches the germline segment, possibly from a read error. The chain recombines TRBV7-7 with TRBJ2-7; D perhaps matches TRBD2 (7 bases). Germline assignment: CDR1 SSHAT and CDR2 FNYEAQ (reference sequence). There are 15 residues in the CDR3. The CDR3 DNA is TGTGCTAGCAGCCGTGACCCCGGGGGGACATACGAGCAGTACTTC. Its protein product is CASSRDPGGTYEQYF. Complete variable domain (other parts from reference TRBV7-7 and TRBJ2-7): GAGVSQSPRYKVTKRGQDVTLRCDPISSHATLYWYQQALGQGPEFLTYFNYEAQPDKSGLPSDRFSAERPEGSISTLTIQRTEQRDSAMYRCASSRDPGGTYEQYFGPGTRLTVT.

This chain uses TRBV28 with TRBJ1-2; D may be TRBD1 (5 bases). The CDR3 consists of 16 residues. Germline V gene sequence: CDR1 MDHEN, CDR2 SYDVKM. Trimming removed 3 bases from V and 4 bases from J, with 18 bases in between. CDR3 DNA: TGTGCCAGCAGTTTGGCAGGGACCCTCAGCGGCTATGGCTACACCTTC. It translates to CASSLAGTLSGYGYTF.

This clone was counted between two and nine times. The chain recombines TRBV28 with TRBJ2-3; tentative D call: TRBD1 (5 bases). The CDR3 totals 15 residues. Trimming cost V 6 bases and J 8 bases, with 21 bases left between them. Germline-derived CDR1 and CDR2 are MDHEN and SYDVKM. CDR3 coding DNA: TGTGCCAGCAGCAGGACCCGAGATGGGCAGGGTACGCAGTATTTT. It specifies CASSRTRDGQGTQYF.

CDR3 amino acids: CASTSPGLAGAGYNEQFF. The DNA for the CDR3 is TGTGCCAGCACCTCTCCGGGACTAGCGGGAGCGGGCTACAATGAGCAGTTCTTC. The V call is TRBV9, the J call TRBJ2-1, with 14 positions matching TRBD2. This CDR3 is 18 amino acids long. CDR1 is SGDLS, CDR2 YYNGEE, per germline. Trimming cost V 6 bases and J 3 bases; bases outside gene matches: 11.

The table lists this clone with many counts. The same CDR3 arises from other DNA sequences in this sample as well. The rearrangement joins TRBV14 to TRBJ2-3; 8 bases line up with TRBD2. Germline values: CDR1 SGHDN, CDR2 FVKESK. The CDR3 loop spans 15 amino acids. Trimming cost V 1 base and J 2 bases; bases outside gene matches: 2. The DNA of the CDR3 is TGTGCCAGCAGCCAAGCCGGACTAGCCACAGATACGCAGTATTTT. Translation gives CASSQAGLATDTQYF.

The V gene is TRBV19, the J gene TRBJ2-1; no firm D call. Looked up from germline, CDR1 is LNHDA and CDR2 is SQIVND (reference sequence). The CDR3 runs to 15 residues. Deletions cut 2 bases from V and 4 bases from J, with 12 bases between. CDR3 loop: CASSISGQAYNEQFF. In DNA, the CDR3 is TGTGCCAGTAGTATATCCGGGCAAGCTTACAATGAGCAGTTCTTC.